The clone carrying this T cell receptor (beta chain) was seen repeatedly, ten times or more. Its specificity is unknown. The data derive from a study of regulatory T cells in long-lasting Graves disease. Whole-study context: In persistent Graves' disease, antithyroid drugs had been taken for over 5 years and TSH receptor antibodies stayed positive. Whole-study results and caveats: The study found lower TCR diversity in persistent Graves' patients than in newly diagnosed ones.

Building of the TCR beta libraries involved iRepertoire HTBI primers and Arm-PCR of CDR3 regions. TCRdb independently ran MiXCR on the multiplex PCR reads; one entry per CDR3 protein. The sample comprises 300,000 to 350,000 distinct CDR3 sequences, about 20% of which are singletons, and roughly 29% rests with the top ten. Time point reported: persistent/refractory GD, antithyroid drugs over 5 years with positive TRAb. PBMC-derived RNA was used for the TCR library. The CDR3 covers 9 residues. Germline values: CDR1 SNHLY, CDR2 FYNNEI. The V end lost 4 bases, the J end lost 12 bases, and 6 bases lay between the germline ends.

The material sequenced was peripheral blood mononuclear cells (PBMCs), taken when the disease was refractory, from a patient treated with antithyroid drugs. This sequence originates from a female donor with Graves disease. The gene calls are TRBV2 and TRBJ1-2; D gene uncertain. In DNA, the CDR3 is TGTGCCAGCAGTGCCCCCCACACCTTC. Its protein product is CASSAPHTF. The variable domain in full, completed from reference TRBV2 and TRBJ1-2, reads EPEVTQTPSHQVTQMGQEVILRCVPISNHLYFYWYRQILGQKVEFLVSFYNNEISEKSEIFDDQFSVERPDGSNFTLKIRSTKLEDSAMYFCASSAPHTFGSGTRLTVV.